The T cell receptor beta chain described here comes from a study of blood T cell repertoires in COVID-19. In the study overall: The United States, Italy and Spain supplied acute and convalescent COVID-19 samples. PBMCs, B-cell-depleted T cells, or T cells were the source of the cDNA or gDNA that made up the material.

CDR1 is MDHEN, CDR2 SYDVKM, per germline. The length of the CDR3 is 15 residues. J gave up 4 bases and V 5 bases, and 8 bases lay outside the gene matches. Seattle cases were enrolled at active infection and followed longitudinally. Original analysis: Amplifying reference gene primers gave estimates of nucleated cell counts. Only in-frame clones appear in the TCRdb table, and some are missing; sequencing was by immunoSEQ multiplex PCR. D and trimming come from the DNA, and the V and J calls and clone size come from that table. The table has under 400,000 clones, around 87% seen once. The V call is TRBV28, the J call TRBJ2-7, with 10 bases fitting TRBD1. The sequence came from a woman aged 25-40 years with COVID-19, enrolled during active disease. Input material: peripheral blood. CDR3 protein: CASSHTGTGDYEQYF. DNA of the CDR3: TGTGCCAGCAGTCATACCGGGACAGGGGATTACGAGCAGTACTTC.